Described below is a single TCR beta chain sequence and its context. The antigen remains undetermined. These data are taken from a study of cytomegalovirus exposure and HLA in healthy donors. As for the study in general: The Caucasian-associated ancestry cluster contained 81% of the approximately 430 genotyped donors.

PCR used 60 Vbeta primers and 13 Jbeta primers. The table came from immunoSEQ multiplex PCR; TCRdb's copy has only in-frame clones and leaves some out. The table lists under 200,000 clones, approximately 80% of them singletons. The CDR3 has 12 amino acids. Trimming took off 7 bases at V and 12 bases at J, with 15 bases between the two ends. CDR1 MNHEY and CDR2 SVGAGI come from the germline V gene. Findings and limits, study-wide: TCR sequences were mostly rare, though some public TCRs occurred in many donors. Most CMV-associated TCR beta chains appeared HLA-restricted in a later analysis. In vitro data verified three CMV-associated chains as specific for CMV antigens.

This TCR came from a man in his late teens or twenties in good health and CMV-seropositive. Sequencing used PBMCs. The rearrangement uses TRBV6-5 and TRBJ1-4, with D perhaps TRBD1 (6 bases). The DNA of the CDR3 is TGTGCCAGCATCGCGACAGGTGGGGAACTGTTTTTT. It is translated as CASIATGGELFF.